Here is one T cell receptor beta chain with its context. Its antigen is as yet unknown. This record comes from a study of OX40 agonist ivuxolimab in advanced cancers. Study as a whole: The group had a mean age of roughly 56 years, ranged from about 20 to 80, and was 75% to 85% male. Patients achieving partial responses numbered three: one hepatocellular carcinoma case and two cutaneous melanoma cases. Whole-study findings and limits: The study found among the lowest clonal expansion in partial responders at 0.1-3.0 mg/kg.

Collection of blood occurred at baseline, at cycle 4 day 1, and at cycle 7 day 1. Clones were read by immunoSEQ multiplex PCR, and TCRdb kept only the in-frame ones, dropping some. The data show tens of thousands of clones, 82% seen once. The CDR3 contains 14 residues. The ends lost 5 bases at V and 8 bases at J; junction bases unmatched: 9. The germline V gene has CDR1 SGHTA and CDR2 FQGNSA. This sequence originates from an adult with an advanced solid tumor such as melanoma, head and neck, liver or kidney cancer. The material sequenced was CD4+ or CD8+ T cells sorted from blood, taken in a trial of the OX40 agonist ivuxolimab. This chain connects TRBV7-2 to TRBJ2-1; 7 bases align to TRBD2. CDR3 amino acids: CASSLVGGRDEQFF. CDR3 coding DNA: TGTGCCAGCAGCCTGGTGGGAGGGCGCGATGAGCAGTTCTTC.